Presented here are 23 T cell receptor beta chains from one specimen sequenced in a study of blood T cell repertoires in COVID-19. Sequencing was performed with immunoSEQ multiplex PCR; in TCRdb, only in-frame clones are kept and a portion is missing. Here the sample spans around 250,000 clones, 80% to 90% being singletons. Sequenced material: PBMCs or T cells enriched from blood (not recorded which). Receptor source: a man aged 18 to 35 who had recovered from COVID-19.

The chain has TRBV24-1 and TRBJ1-3; a possible D gene is TRBD1 (6 bases). The CDR3 covers 13 residues. Germline CDR1 and CDR2: KGHDR and SFDVKD. Deletions cut 7 bases from V and 3 bases from J, with 9 bases between. The CDR3 DNA follows: TGTGCCACCAGGGGGGCAGATGGAAACACCATATATTTT. It specifies CATRGADGNTIYF.

This rearrangement joins TRBV28 to TRBJ2-7; D is unresolved. Trimming left V 1 base short and J 7 bases short, with 14 bases between. The length of the CDR3 is 14 residues. CDR1 is MDHEN and CDR2 is SYDVKM in the germline V gene. CDR3 nucleotides: TGTGCCAGCAGTTTATCGTTACTCCCCGGGGAGCAGTACTTC. Amino acid sequence: CASSLSLLPGEQYF. Full variable domain (outside the CDR3, taken from reference TRBV28 and TRBJ2-7): DVKVTQSSRYLVKRTGEKVFLECVQDMDHENMFWYRQDPGLGLRLIYFSYDVKMKEKGDIPEGYSVSREKKERFSLILESASTNQTSMYLCASSLSLLPGEQYFGPGTRLTVT.

This CDR3 reads CASSPKRGSYGYTF. CDR3 DNA: TGTGCCAGCTCACCAAAGAGAGGCTCCTATGGCTACACCTTC. The V gene is TRBV18, the J gene TRBJ1-2; no firm D call. The CDR3 covers 14 residues. The ends were cut back, 2 bases at V and 4 bases at J, with 11 bases in the middle. CDR1 is KGHSH, CDR2 LQKENI, per germline.

For this clone: Other DNA sequences in the same sample also yield this CDR3. This chain links TRBV18 with TRBJ2-5; no firm D call. Germline assignment: CDR1 KGHSH and CDR2 LQKENI. The germline V and J ends were trimmed by 6 bases and 1 base, with 9 bases remaining between them. The CDR3 consists of 13 residues. CDR3 coding DNA: TGTGCCAGCTCTCCCGGGTCCCAAGAGACCCAGTACTTC. Encoded protein: CASSPGSQETQYF.

This chain joins TRBV7-9 and TRBJ1-4; 11 bases line up with TRBD1. The germline V gene encodes CDR1 SEHNR and CDR2 FQNEAQ (reference sequence). This CDR3 has 19 amino acids. Trimming took 5 bases from V and 1 from J; bases not matched to a gene: 12. The CDR3 loop reads CASSVRDRGTRGTNEKLFF. The CDR3 DNA follows: TGTGCCAGCAGCGTCCGGGACAGGGGGACGCGGGGAACTAATGAAAAACTGTTTTTT.

The chain joins TRBV4-1 to TRBJ2-7, with TRBD1 matching over 7 bases. J was trimmed by 3 bases and V by 0 bases; bases with no gene match: 17. The CDR3 runs 19 residues. Germline lookup yields CDR1 MGHRA and CDR2 YSYEKL. In DNA form, the CDR3 reads TGCGCCAGCAGCCAAGATATCTGGATTGAACAGGGGCAAGACTACGAGCAGTACTTC. Translation: CASSQDIWIEQGQDYEQYF.

Here the CDR3 DNA reads TGTGCCACTGACCAGGGACTCAATCAGCCCCAGCATTTT. This sequence encodes CATDQGLNQPQHF. This chain links TRBV19 with TRBJ1-5, with a possible D match to TRBD1 (5 bases). Germline V CDR1 and CDR2: LNHDA, SQIVND (reference sequence). The V end was cut by 10 bases, the J end by 3 bases, with 13 bases between. The CDR3 spans 13 residues.

The J gene is TRBJ1-1, the V gene TRBV5-1, with D maybe TRBD1 (6 bases). The V gene's germline CDR1 is SGHRS and CDR2 YFSETQ. CDR3 length: 11 residues. V gave up 4 bases and J gave up 8 bases, with 9 bases separating them. Written as DNA, the CDR3 is TGCGCCAGCAGCACCACAGGGGAAGCTTTCTTT. The encoded protein is CASSTTGEAFF.

This clone appeared once. The chain recombines TRBV10-2 with TRBJ2-5, with D possibly matching TRBD1 (6 bases). The germline gives CDR1 WSHSY, CDR2 SAAADI. The V gene lost 7 bases and the J gene lost 5 bases, with 11 bases spanning the gap. The CDR3 length is 12 residues. CDR3 amino acids: CASKGDSETQYF. The DNA of the CDR3 is TGCGCCAGCAAGGGGGATTCGGAGACCCAGTACTTC.

The rearrangement links TRBV7-8 to TRBJ2-1, with D possibly TRBD2 on 5 matching bases. The germline V gene has CDR1 SGHVS and CDR2 FQNEAQ. The germline V and J ends were trimmed by 3 bases and 5 bases, with 14 bases remaining between them. The CDR3 covers 15 residues. Written as DNA, the CDR3 is TGTGCCAGCAGCTTTGGTGTAGCGAGGAACAATGAGCAGTTCTTC. Translated: CASSFGVARNNEQFF.

J is TRBJ1-4 and V is TRBV27; D not certain. The CDR3 sequence is 15 residues long. Germline V CDR1 and CDR2: MNHEY, SMNVEV (reference sequence). Trimming removed 7 bases from V and 5 bases from J, with 17 bases in between. CDR3 coding DNA: TGTGCCAGCAACCCCACCGGTACGCAAAATGAAAAACTGTTTTTT. This sequence encodes CASNPTGTQNEKLFF. Based on the CDR3 plus reference TRBV27 and TRBJ1-4, the full variable domain is EAQVTQNPRYLITVTGKKLTVTCSQNMNHEYMSWYRQDPGLGLRQIYYSMNVEVTDKGDVPEGYKVSRKEKRNFPLILESPSPNQTSLYFCASNPTGTQNEKLFFGSGTQLSVL.

The V and J genes are TRBV9 and TRBJ2-5, with 9 positions matching TRBD2. The CDR3 is 14 amino acids. Trimming at V came to 2 bases and at J to 4 bases, leaving 3 bases not matched to a gene. Germline V lookup: CDR1 SGDLS, CDR2 YYNGEE. CDR3 protein: CASSVGSGGETQYF. CDR3 nucleotides: TGTGCCAGCAGCGTGGGTAGCGGGGGAGAGACCCAGTACTTC.

The chain carries TRBV19 and TRBJ2-7, with 7 bases that match TRBD1. V trimming: 6 bases; J trimming: 7 bases; junction bases outside the gene matches: 18. Germline values: CDR1 LNHDA, CDR2 SQIVND (reference sequence). The CDR3 totals 16 residues. The CDR3 region is CASRPGIAAGGQEQYF. Here the CDR3 DNA reads TGTGCCAGTAGACCCGGGATTGCGGCAGGGGGACAGGAGCAGTACTTC.

The chain is built from TRBV5-1 and TRBJ1-1; TRBD1 aligns across 9 bases. The J segment lost 10 bases and the V segment lost 3 bases, leaving 4 bases of the junction unmatched. CDR1 and CDR2 from the germline V gene are SGHRS and YFSETQ. The CDR3 runs to 12 residues. CDR3 in DNA: TGCGCCAGCAGCTGGACAGGGGTTGGAGCTTTCTTT. Translation gives CASSWTGVGAFF.

The V gene is TRBV6-5, the J gene TRBJ2-7, with a possible D match to TRBD1 (5 bases). The germline V gene encodes CDR1 MNHEY and CDR2 SVGAGI. The germline V and J ends were trimmed by 4 bases and 10 bases, with 14 bases remaining between them. This CDR3 comprises 12 residues. The CDR3 bases are TGTGCCAGCAGTTCACCGACGGACACCCAGTACTTC. This encodes CASSSPTDTQYF.

J is TRBJ2-7 and V is TRBV14; 10 bases align to TRBD2. CDR1 is SGHDN, CDR2 FVKESK, per germline. V was clipped by 0 bases and J by 2 bases; unmatched bases: 4. There are 16 residues in the CDR3. In DNA, the CDR3 is TGTGCCAGCAGCCAAGAAGTGCTAGCGGGGGCCTACGAGCAGTACTTC. Its translation is CASSQEVLAGAYEQYF.

The chain combines TRBV19 with TRBJ2-4; D possibly corresponds to TRBD2 (6 bases). Germline V CDR1 and CDR2: LNHDA, SQIVND (reference sequence). This CDR3 region has 20 residues. Trimming stripped 5 bases from V and 0 bases from J, with 26 bases between. The CDR3 here is CASSDFLGTVLSIAKNIQYF. The CDR3 bases are TGTGCCAGTAGTGACTTCCTGGGGACTGTGCTATCTATAGCCAAAAACATTCAGTACTTC.

The chain employs TRBV3-1 (or the pseudogene TRBV3-2) and TRBJ1-2; TRBD1 aligns across 12 bases. V was clipped by 3 bases and J by 6 bases; unmatched bases: 5. CDR1 and CDR2 (germline): LGHDT, YNNKEL (reference sequence). The CDR3 runs to 15 residues. This CDR3 is CASSQGGTGGDGYTF. DNA of the CDR3: TGTGCCAGCAGCCAGGGGGGGACAGGGGGCGATGGCTACACCTTC.

This chain links TRBV7-9 with TRBJ2-7; maybe TRBD2 (7 bases). Germline assignment: CDR1 SEHNR and CDR2 FQNEAQ (reference sequence). Trimming pared 5 bases from V and 2 bases from J, leaving 16 bases between. The CDR3 runs 15 residues. The CDR3 DNA sequence: TGTGCCAGCAGCGCCAGGGGCGGGAGCGCCTACGAGCAGTACTTC. Amino acids: CASSARGGSAYEQYF. Full variable domain (remainder filled in from reference TRBV7-9 and TRBJ2-7): DTGVSQNPRHKITKRGQNVTFRCDPISEHNRLYWYRQTLGQGPEFLTYFQNEAQLEKSRLLSDRFSAERPKGSFSTLEIQRTEQGDSAMYLCASSARGGSAYEQYFGPGTRLTVT.

The chain carries TRBV9 and TRBJ1-1; a possible D gene is TRBD1 (5 bases). This CDR3 spans 13 amino acids. V was trimmed by 4 bases and J by 5 bases, leaving 12 bases between them. Germline loops: CDR1 SGDLS, CDR2 YYNGEE. The CDR3 DNA is TGTGCCAGCAGCCCCCGCGGGGGTACTGAAGCTTTCTTT. This sequence encodes CASSPRGGTEAFF.

The V and J genes are TRBV11-2 and TRBJ1-6; 9 bases map to TRBD1. The V and J ends lost 4 bases and 4 bases, in that order; junction bases with no gene match: 8. Germline loops: CDR1 SGHAT, CDR2 FQNNGV. The CDR3 has 17 residues. The CDR3 is CASSSPTGGTYNSPLHF. DNA of the CDR3: TGTGCCAGCAGCTCACCGACAGGGGGAACTTATAATTCACCCCTCCACTTT.

J is TRBJ2-7 and V is TRBV11-2; a weak D match, TRBD2 (6 bases). The germline V and J ends were trimmed by 1 base and 11 bases, with 21 bases remaining between them. CDR1 and CDR2 (germline): SGHAT, FQNNGV. The CDR3 extends over 15 amino acids. CDR3 sequence: CASSLGVAATTREYF. The CDR3 bases are TGTGCCAGCAGCTTAGGGGTAGCGGCAACAACACGGGAGTACTTC.

As to this clone: Given a much more abundant clone one base away, this may be a read error. J is TRBJ2-1 and V is TRBV11-2; TRBD2 matches at 11 bases. The germline gives CDR1 SGHAT, CDR2 FQNNGV. The CDR3 extends over 15 amino acids. J gave up 0 bases and V 6 bases, and 1 base lay outside the gene matches. Here the CDR3 reads CASSGLAGSYNEQFF. The CDR3, as DNA: TGTGCCAGCAGTGGACTAGCGGGCTCCTACAATGAGCAGTTCTTC.